The 31 T cell receptor beta chains given below trace back to one sample, sequenced in a study of CD8+ T cells in alopecia areata. Sequencing templates came from extracted RNA that was reverse transcribed into cDNA. The assay was immunoSEQ multiplex PCR, and TCRdb's table has in-frame clones only and misses some. The sample shows 90,000 to 130,000 clones, none of them appearing just once. The specimen sequenced was lesional skin. The origin of the receptors is a C3H/HeJ mouse with alopecia areata. MHC haplotype: H2-k.

Comment on this clone: Mouse gene names apply. Sequencing ends 4 residues short of the CDR3 end; the germline J gene provides the rest. V and J are TRBV16 and TRBJ2-7; 7 bases agree with TRBD2. This CDR3 has 14 amino acids. In germline, CDR1 is SGHSA, CDR2 FRNQAP. The CDR3 protein is CASSLELGGYEQYF. The CDR3 DNA, read in part, is TGTGCAAGCAGCTTAGAATTGGGGGGTTAT.

This clone was found a few times. Any gene name here is a mouse gene name. With the read ending 4 residues before the CDR3 end, the germline J gene is used to fill in that end. The V gene is TRBV13-3, the J gene TRBJ1-2, with TRBD1 matching over 8 bases. CDR1 and CDR2 from the germline V gene are NNHDY and SYVADS. The CDR3 contains 13 residues. The sequenced CDR3 bases are TGTGCCAGCAGAGGGACAGGAAGACCC. Residues: CASRGTGRP. The whole CDR3 is CASRGTGRPDYTF.

With regard to this clone: Mouse gene names and germline throughout. The read terminates 4 residues before the CDR3 end, so the remaining end is supplied by the germline J gene. The chain uses TRBV19 and TRBJ2-2; 11 bases map to TRBD2. The V segment lost 2 bases and the J segment 4 bases; nucleotides outside the gene matches: 7. This CDR3 has 17 residues. Germline V lookup: CDR1 FNHDT, CDR2 SITEND (reference sequence). This CDR3 reads CASSIPGTGGGTGQLYF. CDR3 DNA, as far as it was read: TGTGCCAGCAGTATCCCCGGGACTGGGGGCGGCACCGGG.

On this clone itself: At residue 9, the TCRdb protein departs from the DNA translation, so the protein shown here was derived from the DNA itself. Mouse germline and gene names are used. The read finishes 3 residues shy of the CDR3 end, and the germline J gene is used to complete it. The chain employs TRBV13-3 and TRBJ1-3; 9 bases agree with TRBD1. Germline CDR1 and CDR2: NNHDY and SYVADS. The CDR3 is made up of 12 amino acids. The sequenced CDR3 bases are TGTGCCAGCACGGGACAGGGAGGGACG. This gives the protein CASTGQGGT. The full CDR3 sequence reads CASTGQGGTLYF.

As regards this clone: These gene names are mouse names. The CDR3 end lies 4 residues beyond the end of the read and is filled in from the germline J gene. V and J are TRBV31 and TRBJ2-3; 8 nucleotides align to TRBD1. Germline values: CDR1 GKSSPN, CDR2 SITVG. This CDR3 has 13 residues. With 5 bases clipped from V and 0 bases from J, the junction kept 1 base outside the gene matches. The CDR3 loop reads CAWGQGSAETLYF. The covered CDR3 bases are TGTGCCTGGGGACAGGGAAGTGCAGAA. The variable domain in full, with the rest retrieved from reference TRBV31 and TRBJ2-3, is AQTIHQWPVAEIKAVGSPLSLGCTIKGKSSPNLYWYWQATGGTLQQLFYSITVGQVESVVQLNLSASRPKDDQFILSTEKLLLSHSGFYLCAWGQGSAETLYFGSGTRLTVL.

In this sample, this clone turned up a few times. The gene names here belong to mouse. Sequencing ends 4 residues short of the CDR3 end; the germline J gene provides the rest. The genes are TRBV13-1 and TRBJ1-4; 9 bases agree with TRBD1. Germline V CDR1 and CDR2: NSHNY, SYGAGN. The CDR3 is 15 residues long. V dropped 3 bases and J dropped 4; count of bases not matched to a gene: 4. The CDR3 bases that were read are TGTGCCAGCAGTGCCCCGGACAGGGGCAACGAA. Protein: CASSAPDRGNE. The whole CDR3 region reads CASSAPDRGNERLFF.

This clone turned up a few times. The gene names here belong to mouse. Incomplete CDR3 DNA: TGTGCCAGCAGCCAAGAAATGGGCCAAGAC. This sequence encodes CASSQEMGQD. The entire CDR3 is CASSQEMGQDTQYF. The V call is TRBV2, the J call TRBJ2-5; D uncertain. The read falls 4 residues short of the CDR3 end, and the missing part is taken from the germline J gene. Per the germline V gene, CDR1 is LGHNA and CDR2 is YSYQKL. V lost 0 bases to trimming and J lost 2 bases, with 6 bases between them. There are 14 residues in the CDR3.

There are a few counts of this clone. Gene and germline names: mouse. Read sequence stops 4 residues before the CDR3 end, and the germline J gene provides the missing end. The rearrangement links TRBV13-3 to TRBJ2-1; the match to TRBD2 covers 12 bases. The CDR3 runs to 15 residues. V lost 5 bases, J lost 6 bases, and 6 bases stayed unmatched. In germline, CDR1 is NNHDY, CDR2 SYVADS. The DNA read from the CDR3 is TGTGCCAGCAGCGTTGACTGGGGGGGCCGTGCT. This codes for CASSVDWGGRA. The entire CDR3 protein is CASSVDWGGRAEQFF.

This clone was counted at least ten times. The germline and genes are mouse ones. The read ends 4 residues before the CDR3 terminus; that terminus is restored from the germline J gene. The rearrangement uses TRBV13-3 and TRBJ1-2, with D tentatively TRBD1 (6 bases). Germline V gene sequence: CDR1 NNHDY, CDR2 SYVADS. This CDR3 has 14 residues. V lost 6 bases, J lost 0 bases, and 12 bases lay in between. The CDR3 bases that were read are TGTGCCAGCATCCGGGACAACACAAACTCC. It is translated as CASIRDNTNS. The whole CDR3 sequence is CASIRDNTNSDYTF.

Turning to this clone: Any gene name here is a mouse gene name. The read terminates 4 residues before the CDR3 end, so the remaining end is supplied by the germline J gene. The chain couples TRBV19 to TRBJ2-4; weak D call: TRBD1 (6 bases). Germline V gives CDR1 FNHDT, CDR2 SITEND (reference sequence). This CDR3 is 13 amino acids long. V gave up 4 bases and J gave up 3 bases, with 9 bases separating them. This CDR3 reads CASSPGQQNTLYF. The DNA read from the CDR3 is TGTGCCAGCAGTCCAGGACAGCAAAAC.

Note on this clone: Genes here carry mouse names. CDR3 DNA (partial): TGTGCCAGCAGTATTTCTGGGGGGCGCTCGGAC. Its protein product is CASSISGGRSD. The CDR3 as a whole reads CASSISGGRSDTQYF. V usage is TRBV19 and J usage is TRBJ2-5, with TRBD2 identical over 8 bases. The read halts 4 residues ahead of the CDR3 end, with the missing end drawn from the germline J gene. CDR3 length: 15 residues. Germline V gives CDR1 FNHDT, CDR2 SITEND (reference sequence).

The sample holds a few counts of this clone. Here the gene names and germline are mouse. The read falls 4 residues short of the CDR3 end, and the missing part is taken from the germline J gene. The genes are TRBV19 and TRBJ2-2; D unclear. The CDR3 has 13 residues. V was pared by 6 bases and J by 1 base, with 7 bases between. CDR1 FNHDT and CDR2 SITEND come from the germline V gene (reference sequence). CDR3 DNA, as far as it was read: TGTGCCAGCATGCCCAGAAACACCGGG. Residues: CASMPRNTG. The entire CDR3 protein reads CASMPRNTGQLYF.

This clone has at least ten counts. Here the gene names and germline are mouse. CDR3 DNA, as far as it was read: TGCACCTGCAGTGCGCCCCTGGGGTAT. It yields the protein CTCSAPLGY. The full CDR3 reads CTCSAPLGYEQYF. The V call is TRBV1, the J call TRBJ2-7; perhaps TRBD2 as D (6 bases). Coverage ceases 4 residues before the CDR3 finishes, and the germline J gene fills in the end. This CDR3 is 13 amino acids long. Germline V gene lookup returns CDR1 NSQYPW and CDR2 LRSPGD (reference sequence). Drawing the rest from reference TRBV1 and TRBJ2-7, the complete variable domain is VTLLEQNPRWRLVPRGQAVNLRCILKNSQYPWMSWYQQDLQKQLQWLFTLRSPGDKEVKSLPGADYLATRVTDTELRLQVANMSQGRTLYCTCSAPLGYEQYFGPGTRLTVL.

Comments on this clone: The genes are named according to mouse. The CDR3 goes on 4 residues after the read ends, and that part is filled in from the germline J gene. The chain joins TRBV13-3 to TRBJ2-3; 9 positions agree with TRBD2. The CDR3 sequence is 15 residues long. V gave up 4 bases and J gave up 3 bases; unmatched junction bases: 6. Germline V CDR1 and CDR2: NNHDY, SYVADS. The CDR3 here is CASSLRLGAAETLYF. The CDR3 bases that were read are TGTGCCAGCAGTCTCAGACTGGGGGCGGCAGAA.

A note on this clone: Gene names and germline refer to mouse. The read falls 4 residues short of the CDR3 end, and the missing part is taken from the germline J gene. The genes are TRBV13-3 and TRBJ1-4; 10 bases match TRBD1. The CDR3 consists of 17 residues. Germline assignment: CDR1 NNHDY and CDR2 SYVADS. Trimming at V came to 5 bases and at J to 1 base, leaving 8 bases not matched to a gene. The DNA read from the CDR3 is TGTGCCAGCAGAGATAACCGGGACAGGGGTTCCAACGAA. Translating gives CASRDNRDRGSNE. The entire CDR3 sequence reads CASRDNRDRGSNERLFF.

As for this clone: Gene names and germline match the mouse. With the read ending 4 residues before the CDR3 end, the germline J gene is used to fill in that end. The chain is built from TRBV13-1 and TRBJ2-4; 8 bases align to TRBD2. There are 14 residues in the CDR3. Germline V lookup: CDR1 NSHNY, CDR2 SYGAGN. The chain's CDR3 is CASSPGLGENTLYF. CDR3 DNA (partial): TGTGCCAGCAGTCCCGGACTGGGAGAAAAC.

About this clone: Gene names and germline match the mouse. The read comes to an end 4 residues before the CDR3 does, leaving the germline J gene to fill in the end. The rearrangement uses TRBV16 and TRBJ2-1; D is perhaps TRBD2 (7 bases). Germline V CDR1 and CDR2: SGHSA, FRNQAP. This CDR3 is built from 15 residues. Deletions cut 6 bases from V and 3 bases from J, with 15 bases between. CDR3 DNA, as far as it was read: TGTGCAAGCAGGGGAGGGGGGGGAGGCTATGCT. It yields the protein CASRGGGGGYA. The full CDR3 protein is CASRGGGGGYAEQFF.

Note on this clone: The protein listed by TCRdb differs at residue 13 from the translated DNA, so the DNA translation is shown. The listed genes are named as in mouse. The CDR3 extends 3 residues past the end of the read, so its final part is completed from the germline J gene. This chain connects TRBV31 to TRBJ1-6; 11 bases match TRBD1. TRBJ1-6 is an open reading frame, and its role is uncertain. The CDR3 contains 16 residues. Germline CDR1 reads GKSSPN; CDR2 reads SITVG. V shed 0 bases and J 6 bases; nucleotides not matched to a gene: 4. The CDR3 bases that were read are TGTGCCTGGAGTCTAGGGACAGGGGGTGGTAATTCGCCC. Its protein product is CAWSLGTGGGNSP. The entire CDR3 protein reads CAWSLGTGGGNSPLYF.

In the case of this clone: Gene labels here are mouse ones. The CDR3 end lies 4 residues beyond the end of the read and is filled in from the germline J gene. The V gene is TRBV13-3, the J gene TRBJ2-5; D may be TRBD1 (5 bases). The CDR3 length is 14 residues. Germline CDR1 reads NNHDY; CDR2 reads SYVADS. V dropped 5 bases and J dropped 0 bases, with 10 bases sitting between them. This chain's CDR3 is CASRIDSNQDTQYF. The covered CDR3 bases are TGTGCCAGCAGAATCGACAGTAACCAAGAC.

This clone has at least ten counts. Gene names are the mouse ones. At the DNA level, this CDR3 is encoded by other sequences in the same sample as well. CDR3 amino acids: CASRQGAGAEQFF. The sequenced CDR3 bases are TGTGCCAGCAGACAGGGGGCGGGGGCT. The V gene is TRBV13-3, the J gene TRBJ2-1, with TRBD1 identical over 9 bases. The read ends 4 residues before the CDR3 terminus; that terminus is restored from the germline J gene. The CDR3 loop spans 13 amino acids. Germline-derived CDR1 and CDR2 are NNHDY and SYVADS.

A note on this clone: Mouse gene names and germline throughout. The read comes to an end 4 residues before the CDR3 does, leaving the germline J gene to fill in the end. The chain has TRBV13-3 and TRBJ2-7, with 7 nucleotides matching TRBD1. The CDR3 covers 13 residues. The germline gives CDR1 NNHDY, CDR2 SYVADS. The DNA read from the CDR3 is TGTGCCAGCAGTGGACAGGGCCAGTAT. As protein: CASSGQGQY. The entire CDR3 protein reads CASSGQGQYEQYF.

Remarks on this clone: Here the gene names and germline are mouse. The observed sequence ends 4 residues before the CDR3 terminus, with the missing tail filled in from the germline J gene. The gene calls are TRBV13-3 and TRBJ1-4, with 8 positions matching TRBD1. The CDR3 contains 14 residues. Germline CDR1 and CDR2: NNHDY and SYVADS. Trimming cost V 6 bases and J 4 bases; bases outside gene matches: 5. The sequenced part of the CDR3 DNA is TGTGCCAGCAAGCCAGGGGGCGTCAACGAA. Translated: CASKPGGVNE. The whole CDR3 is CASKPGGVNERLFF.

This clone showed up many times. All gene names here are mouse names. The read ends 4 residues shy of where the CDR3 ends; the end is completed using the germline J gene. The chain recombines TRBV13-3 with TRBJ2-7; tentatively, D is TRBD2 (7 bases). CDR1 NNHDY and CDR2 SYVADS come from the germline V gene. V shed 5 bases and J shed 0 bases, with 12 bases lying between them. This CDR3 spans 14 amino acids. The covered CDR3 bases are TGTGCCAGCAGCCCCTGGGGGCCCTCCTAT. Amino acids: CASSPWGPSY. The whole CDR3 protein reads CASSPWGPSYEQYF.

This clone has more than one count but fewer than ten. Gene names denote mouse genes. The read ends 4 residues shy of where the CDR3 ends; the end is completed using the germline J gene. V gene TRBV13-3 combines with J gene TRBJ1-4, with 11 positions matching TRBD1. In germline, CDR1 is NNHDY, CDR2 SYVADS. The CDR3 covers 15 residues. V shed 6 bases, J shed 2 bases, and the junction held 3 bases outside the gene matches. CDR3 bases read: TGTGCCAGCATGAGGACAGGGGGCTCCAACGAA. Translating it yields CASMRTGGSNE. The whole CDR3 reads CASMRTGGSNERLFF.

This clone has only a few counts. Genes and germline come from the mouse. Read sequence stops 4 residues before the CDR3 end, and the germline J gene provides the missing end. This chain uses TRBV1 with TRBJ2-5, with 10 positions matching TRBD2. Germline loops: CDR1 NSQYPW, CDR2 LRSPGD (reference sequence). There are 16 residues in the CDR3. The CDR3: CTCSAQLGGRPDTQYF. Partial CDR3 DNA: TGCACCTGCAGTGCACAGCTGGGGGGGCGCCCAGAC.

This clone was counted ten times or more. The germline and genes are mouse ones. With the read ending 4 residues before the CDR3 end, the germline J gene is used to fill in that end. Other DNA sequences within the sample encode an identical CDR3. The genes are TRBV13-3 and TRBJ2-5; no definite D call. Trimming took 3 bases from V and 0 from J, leaving 8 bases between them. There are 14 residues in the CDR3. Germline loops: CDR1 NNHDY, CDR2 SYVADS. CDR3 protein: CASSGHLNQDTQYF. The sequenced part of the CDR3 DNA is TGTGCCAGCAGTGGACATCTTAACCAAGAC.

In the case of this clone: Gene names follow the mouse nomenclature. CDR3 DNA (partial): TGTGCCAGCAGTATAGATCAGGGCACAAACACCGGG. This codes for CASSIDQGTNTG. The whole CDR3 reads CASSIDQGTNTGQLYF. This chain connects TRBV19 to TRBJ2-2; TRBD1 is a possible D gene (5 bases). The read stops 4 residues short of the end of the CDR3; the missing end is completed from the germline J gene. Trimming stripped 0 bases from V and 0 bases from J, with 9 bases between. Germline CDR1 is FNHDT and CDR2 is SITEND (reference sequence). The CDR3 covers 16 residues.

Of note for this clone: Mouse gene names and germline throughout. Sequencing ends 4 residues short of the CDR3 end; the germline J gene provides the rest. This sequence joins TRBV17 and TRBJ2-7, with 8 bases lining up with TRBD2. The CDR3 is made up of 14 amino acids. Germline V gene sequence: CDR1 MNHDT, CDR2 YYDKIL. The ends lost 5 bases at V and 0 bases at J; junction bases unmatched: 3. The CDR3 here is CASSSGLDSYEQYF. The CDR3 DNA, read in part, is TGTGCTAGCAGTTCGGGACTGGACTCCTAT.

Note on this clone: Gene names and germline match the mouse. The read ends 4 residues early relative to the CDR3; the germline J gene fills the gap. This chain links TRBV13-3 with TRBJ1-4; 9 nucleotides match TRBD1. CDR3 length: 15 amino acids. The germline CDR1 and CDR2 sequences are NNHDY and SYVADS. CDR3 protein: CASSEGGTGIERLFF. Incomplete CDR3 DNA: TGTGCCAGCAGTGAAGGAGGGACAGGGATCGAA.

About this clone itself: Gene names follow the mouse nomenclature. The read is 4 residues too short to cover the CDR3 end, so that end is filled in from the germline J gene. The rearrangement links TRBV1 to TRBJ2-1; 7 bases map to TRBD1. The trim removed 1 base at V and 5 bases at J, leaving 5 bases unmatched. Germline CDR1 and CDR2: NSQYPW and LRSPGD (reference sequence). This CDR3 has 15 amino acids. The CDR3 bases that were read are TGCACCTGCAGTGCAGTGACAGGGAGAGATGCT. Protein sequence: CTCSAVTGRDA. The full CDR3 sequence reads CTCSAVTGRDAEQFF.

Notes on this clone: Here the gene names and germline are mouse. Read data end 4 residues before the CDR3 end; the end is taken from the germline J gene. V usage is TRBV19 and J usage is TRBJ2-1; the D gene is possibly TRBD1 (6 bases). V was cut by 2 bases and J by 1 base, with 10 bases left in between. Germline CDR1 and CDR2: FNHDT and SITEND (reference sequence). The CDR3 length is 15 residues. The CDR3 spells CASSMAGQNYAEQFF. The part of the CDR3 DNA that was read is TGTGCCAGCAGTATGGCAGGACAGAACTATGCT.